The 13 T cell receptor beta chains presented below share a single source sample, sequenced in a study of cytomegalovirus exposure and HLA in healthy donors. The PCR employed 60 Vbeta primers together with 13 Jbeta primers. Repertoires were generated with immunoSEQ multiplex PCR, while TCRdb's copy carries only in-frame clones and drops some. This sample has more than 80,000 clones; 78% occur once, and the top ten carry 4.1%. The material sequenced was PBMCs. These receptors were obtained from a woman between 35 and 50 years old in good health and CMV-seropositive.

This clone showed up just a few times. The rearrangement uses TRBV7-2 and TRBJ2-5; 9 bases agree with TRBD2. The length of the CDR3 is 16 residues. With 1 base clipped from V and 5 bases from J, the junction kept 8 bases outside the gene matches. Germline CDR1 is SGHTA and CDR2 is FQGNSA. The DNA of the CDR3 is TGTGCCAGCAGCTTAGGCCACCTAGCGGGACTGGAGACCCAGTACTTC. Protein product: CASSLGHLAGLETQYF.

The gene calls are TRBV14 and TRBJ2-5; no clear D gene. Germline loops: CDR1 SGHDN, CDR2 FVKESK. This CDR3 spans 15 amino acids. V lost 2 bases, J lost 1 base, and 11 bases lay in between. CDR3 nucleotides: TGTGCCAGCAGCCAACAGGTTGGGCTCCAAGAGACCCAGTACTTC. This gives the protein CASSQQVGLQETQYF.

This rearrangement joins TRBV28 to TRBJ2-5; weak D call: TRBD1 (7 bases). V dropped 7 bases and J dropped 2 bases, with 17 bases sitting between them. There are 15 residues in the CDR3. CDR1 and CDR2 (germline): MDHEN, SYDVKM. CDR3 in amino acids: CASIPYQGGQETQYF. In DNA, the CDR3 is TGTGCCAGCATACCTTATCAGGGGGGACAAGAGACCCAGTACTTC. Using reference TRBV28 and TRBJ2-5 for the parts outside the CDR3, the full variable domain is DVKVTQSSRYLVKRTGEKVFLECVQDMDHENMFWYRQDPGLGLRLIYFSYDVKMKEKGDIPEGYSVSREKKERFSLILESASTNQTSMYLCASIPYQGGQETQYFGPGTRLLVL.

This clone was observed a handful of times. CDR3 sequence (DNA): TGTGCCAGCAGTTTACCCCGGGACAGGGGTTGGCACGAGCAGTACTTC. Encoded protein: CASSLPRDRGWHEQYF. J is TRBJ2-7 and V is TRBV28; 10 bases are shared with TRBD1. The CDR3 consists of 16 residues. The junction had 9 bases not matched to a gene; V was cut back by 2 bases and J by 5 bases. Germline V gives CDR1 MDHEN, CDR2 SYDVKM.

The gene calls are TRBV4-1 and TRBJ1-2; 9 bases line up with TRBD1. Germline V gives CDR1 MGHRA, CDR2 YSYEKL. This CDR3 comprises 14 residues. V trimming: 5 bases; J trimming: 3 bases; junction bases outside the gene matches: 4. In DNA, the CDR3 is TGCGCCAGCAGCGCGCGACAGGGGGACTATGGCTACACCTTC. Protein sequence: CASSARQGDYGYTF.

The rearrangement uses TRBV5-4 and TRBJ2-3, with TRBD2 as a possible D gene (5 bases). CDR1 SGHNT and CDR2 YYREEE come from the germline V gene (reference sequence). V lost 0 bases, J lost 0 bases, and 14 bases lay in between. The CDR3 runs to 17 residues. Here the CDR3 DNA reads TGTGCCAGCAGCTTGGCCCTAGCAGGAACTAGCACAGATACGCAGTATTTT. Its protein product is CASSLALAGTSTDTQYF.

This sequence joins TRBV28 and TRBJ1-4, with 7 positions matching TRBD1. Germline V lookup: CDR1 MDHEN, CDR2 SYDVKM. The CDR3 has 13 amino acids. With V trimmed by 6 bases and J by 3 bases, 1 base remained unmatched. The CDR3 DNA follows: TGTGCCAGCAGAACAGGGGCTAATGAAAAACTGTTTTTT. The encoded protein is CASRTGANEKLFF.

The V call is TRBV5-8, the J call TRBJ1-1; 8 nucleotides match TRBD1. The CDR3 is 18 amino acids. Germline V gene data show CDR1 as SGHTS and CDR2 as YDEGEE. V dropped 2 bases and J dropped 2; count of bases not matched to a gene: 14. The CDR3 bases are TGTGCCAGCAGCTTATACCGCCAAACAGGGGGGATAAACACTGAAGCTTTCTTT. Its protein product is CASSLYRQTGGINTEAFF.

This clone was recorded only once. The chain recombines TRBV19 with TRBJ2-1; TRBD2 matches 7 bases. CDR3 length: 15 amino acids. V lost 4 bases, J lost 4 bases, and 7 bases stayed unmatched. In germline, CDR1 is LNHDA, CDR2 SQIVND (reference sequence). The CDR3 reads CASSNQRDGYNEQFF. In DNA form, the CDR3 reads TGTGCCAGTAGTAACCAGCGGGATGGGTACAATGAGCAGTTCTTC. The whole variable domain, remainder taken from reference TRBV19 and TRBJ2-1, is DGGITQSPKYLFRKEGQNVTLSCEQNLNHDAMYWYRQDPGQGLRLIYYSQIVNDFQKGDIAEGYSVSREKKESFPLTVTSAQKNPTAFYLCASSNQRDGYNEQFFGPGTRLTVL.

Only one count was recorded for this clone. This chain uses TRBV5-6 with TRBJ1-5; 8 bases are a match to TRBD1. Germline V gene lookup returns CDR1 SGHDT and CDR2 YYEEEE. V shed 3 bases, J shed 6 bases, and the junction held 8 bases outside the gene matches. The CDR3 has 15 amino acids. The CDR3 loop is CASSSSDRAGQPQHF. Here the CDR3 DNA reads TGTGCCAGCAGCTCCTCGGACAGGGCGGGTCAGCCCCAGCATTTT.

The chain employs TRBV6-6 and TRBJ1-4; no definite D call. The CDR3 extends over 15 amino acids. Germline assignment: CDR1 MNHNY and CDR2 SVGAGI (reference sequence). With 6 bases removed from V and 4 bases from J, the gap between germline ends came to 15 bases. This chain's CDR3 is CASSLLRVDNEKLFF. The DNA for the CDR3 is TGTGCCAGCAGCCTCCTGAGGGTGGATAATGAAAAACTGTTTTTT.

This clone has a handful of counts. The chain is built from TRBV28 and TRBJ1-1; a weak D match, TRBD1 (5 bases). The CDR3 has 12 amino acids. Deletions cut 6 bases from V and 11 bases from J, with 16 bases between. CDR1 and CDR2 (germline): MDHEN, SYDVKM. The CDR3, as DNA: TGTGCCAGCAGGGTGGGTTCAGGGTTGGCTTTCTTT. It is translated as CASRVGSGLAFF.

The chain joins TRBV5-1 to TRBJ2-2, with a possible D match to TRBD2 (5 bases). The CDR3 covers 14 residues. Deletions cut 5 bases from V and 2 bases from J, with 10 bases between. Looked up from germline, CDR1 is SGHRS and CDR2 is YFSETQ. CDR3 DNA: TGCGCCAGCAGGAACGAGGGAAACACCGGGGAGCTGTTTTTT. Translating gives CASRNEGNTGELFF.